The 4 T cell receptor beta chains in this list originate from one sample, sequenced in a study of blood T cell repertoires in COVID-19. The data were produced by immunoSEQ multiplex PCR, yet TCRdb's version contains in-frame clones alone and is incomplete. Of roughly 290,000 clones detected, around 87% appear once; the ten largest clones hold around 7.8%. Sample: peripheral blood. The receptor set was obtained from a woman in her 50s who had recovered from COVID-19.

This chain joins TRBV9 and TRBJ2-1; 10 bases align to TRBD2. Germline loops: CDR1 SGDLS, CDR2 YYNGEE. There are 12 residues in the CDR3. For the CDR3, the DNA is TGTGGAATAGCGGGAGGATACAATGAGCAGTTCTTC. Protein product: CGIAGGYNEQFF.

V is TRBV10-3 and J is TRBJ2-1, with TRBD2 identical over 13 bases. The germline gives CDR1 ENHRY, CDR2 SYGVKD. V lost 4 bases and J lost 1; bases outside the gene matches: 1. The CDR3 has 16 amino acids. The CDR3: CAISGGLAGSYNEQFF. For the CDR3, the DNA is TGTGCCATCAGTGGGGGACTAGCGGGGTCCTACAATGAGCAGTTCTTC.

This chain connects TRBV14 to TRBJ2-7; the match to TRBD1 covers 10 bases. CDR1 is SGHDN and CDR2 is FVKESK in the germline V gene. Trimming cost V 3 bases and J 8 bases; bases outside gene matches: 7. CDR3 length: 14 residues. The DNA for the CDR3 is TGTGCCAGCAGCCAGAGAGGACAGGGGGTACAGCAGTACTTC. It translates to CASSQRGQGVQQYF.

The V gene is TRBV7-2, the J gene TRBJ1-3; D not resolved. This CDR3 is 14 amino acids long. V was clipped by 3 bases and J by 4 bases, with 10 bases between them. Germline V gene lookup returns CDR1 SGHTA and CDR2 FQGNSA. CDR3 in DNA: TGTGCCAGCAGCTTCGGGTCCGACGGAAACACCATATATTTT. Translated, it gives CASSFGSDGNTIYF.